This T cell receptor beta chain is drawn from a study of blood T cell repertoires in COVID-19. CDR1 and CDR2 (germline): SGHRS, YFSETQ. The CDR3 runs 13 residues. Trimming pared 1 base from V and 0 bases from J, leaving 5 bases between. Method: immunoSEQ multiplex PCR; TCRdb's copy keeps in-frame clones and lacks some. The data show about 240,000 clones, with around four fifths seen just once and 1.5% to 2% held by the top ten. Sequencing was done on a sample of peripheral blood. The source of this sequence is a man younger than 40 who had recovered from COVID-19. This rearrangement joins TRBV5-1 to TRBJ2-7; D uncertain. The CDR3: CASSLTISYEQYF. Written as DNA, the CDR3 is TGCGCCAGCAGCTTGACTATCTCCTACGAGCAGTACTTC. The entire variable domain, with the rest obtained from reference TRBV5-1 and TRBJ2-7, is as follows: KAGVTQTPRYLIKTRGQQVTLSCSPISGHRSVSWYQQTPGQGLQFLFEYFSETQRNKGNFPGRFSGRQFSNSRSEMNVSTLELGDSALYLCASSLTISYEQYFGPGTRLTVT.